A selection of T cell receptor beta chains follows, all from one sample in a study of blood T cell repertoires in COVID-19. The method was immunoSEQ multiplex PCR; TCRdb's version includes in-frame clones alone and lacks a portion of them. The sample yields 200,000 or so clones, roughly 82% seen once. Specimen: peripheral blood. The receptors derive from a woman in her twenties or thirties with acute or convalescent COVID-19. The CDR3 runs from the conserved cysteine through the conserved F or W. A D gene is named only where the DNA matches it firmly. Expanded clones are given a class, and other clones once, few, many or no size at all.

d_gene	v_gene	abundance	j_gene	CDR3aa	CDR3nt
NA	TRBV29-1	few	TRBJ2-7	CSVGEYEQYF	TGCAGCGTTGGGGAGTACGAGCAGTACTTC
NA	TRBV3-1/TRBV3-2	NA	TRBJ1-3	CASSQVAGGNTIYF	TGTGCCAGCAGCCAAGTAGCAGGGGGAAACACCATATATTTT
NA	TRBV6-1	once	TRBJ1-2	CASSEHRSNYGYTF	TGTGCCAGCAGTGAACACAGATCTAACTATGGCTACACCTTC
TRBD1	TRBV7-6	NA	TRBJ1-5	CASSRQGSNQPQHF	TGTGCCAGCAGCAGACAGGGTAGCAATCAGCCCCAGCATTTT
NA	TRBV28	NA	TRBJ1-5	CASNRGSSNQPQHF	TGTGCCAGCAACCGGGGGAGTAGCAATCAGCCCCAGCATTTT
TRBD1	TRBV3-1/TRBV3-2	NA	TRBJ2-1	CASSQVPGQQNNEQFF	TGTGCCAGCAGCCAAGTTCCGGGACAGCAGAACAATGAGCAGTTCTTC
TRBD2	TRBV7-8	NA	TRBJ2-2	CASSPRRTRIGGELFF	TGTGCCAGCAGCCCGCGTCGGACTAGAATTGGCGGGGAGCTGTTTTTT
TRBD1	TRBV5-4	NA	TRBJ1-3	CASSGPGQGENTIYF	TGTGCCAGCAGCGGCCCGGGACAGGGGGAAAACACCATATATTTT
NA	TRBV10-3	NA	TRBJ2-3	CAIHGGPGDTQYF	TGTGCCATCCACGGAGGGCCAGGCGATACGCAGTATTTT
NA	TRBV20-1	NA	TRBJ1-2	CSAKGDYGYTF	TGCAGTGCGAAGGGGGACTATGGCTACACCTTC
NA	TRBV28	once	TRBJ2-1	CASSLTGINEQFF	TGTGCCAGCAGTTTAACCGGGATCAATGAGCAGTTCTTC
NA	TRBV3-1/TRBV3-2	few	TRBJ2-7	CASSQVGGGGYEQYF	TGTGCCAGCAGCCAAGTTGGGGGAGGGGGGTACGAGCAGTACTTC
TRBD2	TRBV5-1	NA	TRBJ2-5	CASSLAGTSGAKGTQYF	TGCGCCAGCAGCTTGGCCGGGACTAGCGGGGCTAAGGGGACCCAGTACTTC
NA	TRBV4-1	NA	TRBJ1-2	CASRSTGLGGYTF	TGCGCCAGCAGAAGCACAGGATTAGGTGGCTACACCTTC
NA	TRBV19	NA	TRBJ2-6	CASSMQGTGANVLTF	TGTGCCAGTAGTATGCAGGGGACCGGGGCCAACGTCCTGACTTTC
NA	TRBV7-2	NA	TRBJ2-5	CASSLVVSGGPETQYF	TGTGCCAGCAGCTTAGTGGTATCGGGGGGCCCAGAGACCCAGTACTTC
TRBD2	TRBV12-3/TRBV12-4	NA	TRBJ2-1	CANATSGSDEQFF	TGTGCCAACGCGACTAGCGGGAGCGATGAGCAGTTCTTC
TRBD2	TRBV5-4	NA	TRBJ2-5	CASSFEGLAGHRETQYF	TGTGCCAGCAGCTTCGAAGGACTAGCGGGCCACCGAGAGACCCAGTACTTC
NA	TRBV27	NA	TRBJ2-7	CASSSGYEQYF	TGTGCCAGCTCCTCGGGCTACGAGCAGTACTTC
TRBD2	TRBV6-1	NA	TRBJ2-3	CASSATSGGTTDTQYF	TGTGCCAGCAGTGCTACTAGCGGGGGGACCACAGATACGCAGTATTTT
TRBD1	TRBV6-5	NA	TRBJ1-1	CASSYSTGAIAEAFF	TGTGCCAGCAGTTACTCGACAGGGGCTATTGCGGAAGCTTTCTTT
TRBD1	TRBV5-5	once	TRBJ2-5	CASSKLGQQETQYF	TGTGCCAGCAGCAAATTGGGACAGCAAGAGACCCAGTACTTC
NA	TRBV18	NA	TRBJ1-1	CASSPPKGGMNTEAFF	TGTGCCAGCTCACCACCGAAGGGAGGGATGAACACTGAAGCTTTCTTT
TRBD2	TRBV7-9	once	TRBJ2-1	CASRSGGASSLSSYNEQFF	TGTGCCAGCAGGAGCGGGGGGGCGAGTTCTTTGAGCTCCTACAATGAGCAGTTCTTC
TRBD1	TRBV6-1	NA	TRBJ1-1	CASSLGQGRNTEAFF	TGTGCCAGCAGTTTAGGACAGGGAAGGAACACTGAAGCTTTCTTT
NA	TRBV27	NA	TRBJ2-1	CASRRTDSPGDEQFF	TGTGCCAGCAGAAGAACCGACTCGCCGGGGGATGAGCAGTTCTTC
TRBD1	TRBV19	NA	TRBJ2-2	CASRDRGTGELFF	TGTGCCAGTAGGGACAGGGGGACCGGGGAGCTGTTTTTT
TRBD1	TRBV7-9	NA	TRBJ1-5	CASSFDRGRNQPQHF	TGTGCCAGCAGCTTCGACAGGGGGAGAAATCAGCCCCAGCATTTT
NA	TRBV12-3/TRBV12-4	NA	TRBJ2-3	CASSAGTDTQYF	TGTGCCAGCAGCGCGGGTACAGATACGCAGTATTTT
TRBD1	TRBV27	few	TRBJ1-6	CASSLVRGRGPLHF	TGTGCCAGCAGTTTAGTCAGGGGGCGGGGACCCCTCCACTTT
NA	TRBV28	NA	TRBJ1-1	CASSLGWGVEGTEAFF	TGTGCCAGCAGTTTAGGATGGGGGGTGGAGGGCACTGAAGCTTTCTTT
NA	TRBV4-2	once	TRBJ2-3	CASSQGDSDRDTQYF	TGTGCCAGCAGCCAGGGTGACAGCGACCGAGATACGCAGTATTTT
NA	TRBV5-1	NA	TRBJ1-1	CASSLGRGTEAFF	TGCGCCAGCAGCTTGGGGAGGGGCACTGAAGCTTTCTTT
NA	TRBV28	NA	TRBJ2-2	CASSFPQGPTGELFF	TGTGCCAGCAGTTTCCCACAGGGTCCCACCGGGGAGCTGTTTTTT
TRBD1	TRBV11-2	NA	TRBJ2-7	CASSLGGGTGSYEQYF	TGTGCCAGCAGCTTAGGGGGCGGGACAGGGAGCTACGAGCAGTACTTC
NA	TRBV6-1	NA	TRBJ1-6	CASSEGTGSNSPLHF	TGTGCCAGCAGTGAAGGTACAGGCTCGAATTCACCCCTCCACTTT
NA	TRBV20-1	NA	TRBJ1-5	CSARVGVPQHF	TGCAGTGCTAGAGTGGGCGTGCCCCAGCATTTT
NA	TRBV7-8	NA	TRBJ1-5	CASSNTGSNQPQHF	TGTGCCAGCAGCAACACAGGGAGCAATCAGCCCCAGCATTTT
NA	TRBV5-1	NA	TRBJ1-1	CASSLALARDSSF	TGCGCCAGCAGCTTGGCCCTTGCACGGGACTCTAGTTTT